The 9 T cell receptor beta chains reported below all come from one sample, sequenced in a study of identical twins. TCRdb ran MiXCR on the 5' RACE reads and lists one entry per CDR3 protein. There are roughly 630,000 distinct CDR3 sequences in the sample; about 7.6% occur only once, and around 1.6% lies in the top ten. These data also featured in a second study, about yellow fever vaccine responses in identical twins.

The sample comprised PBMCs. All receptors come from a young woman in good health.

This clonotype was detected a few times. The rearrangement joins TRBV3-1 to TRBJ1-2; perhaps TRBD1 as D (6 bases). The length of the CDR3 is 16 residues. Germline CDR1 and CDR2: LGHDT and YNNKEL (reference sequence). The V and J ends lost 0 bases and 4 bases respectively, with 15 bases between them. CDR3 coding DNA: TGTGCCAGCAGCCAAGATCTGGGACAAGACTCCTATGGCTACACCTTC. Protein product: CASSQDLGQDSYGYTF. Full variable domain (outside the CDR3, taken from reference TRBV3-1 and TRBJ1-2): DTAVSQTPKYLVTQMGNDKSIKCEQNLGHDTMYWYKQDSKKFLKIMFSYNNKELIINETVPNRFSPKSPDKAHLNLHINSLELGDSAVYFCASSQDLGQDSYGYTFGSGTRLTVV.

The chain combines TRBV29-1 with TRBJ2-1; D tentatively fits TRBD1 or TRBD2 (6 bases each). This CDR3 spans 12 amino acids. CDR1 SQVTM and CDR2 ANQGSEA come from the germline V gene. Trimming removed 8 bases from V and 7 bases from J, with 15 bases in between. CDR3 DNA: TGCAGCCTCCCCGGAGGGGGGAATGAGCAGTTCTTC. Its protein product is CSLPGGGNEQFF.

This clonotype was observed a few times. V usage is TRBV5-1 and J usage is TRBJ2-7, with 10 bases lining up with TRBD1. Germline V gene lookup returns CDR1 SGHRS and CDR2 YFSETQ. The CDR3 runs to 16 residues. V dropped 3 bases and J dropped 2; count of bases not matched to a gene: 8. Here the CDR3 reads CASSSGPGQGTYEQYV. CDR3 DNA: TGCGCCAGCAGCTCGGGGCCGGGACAGGGGACCTACGAGCAGTACGTC.

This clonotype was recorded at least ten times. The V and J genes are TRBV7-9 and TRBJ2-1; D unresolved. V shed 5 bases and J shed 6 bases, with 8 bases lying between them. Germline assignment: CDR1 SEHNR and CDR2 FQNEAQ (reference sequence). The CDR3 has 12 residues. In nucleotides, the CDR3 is TGTGCCAGCAGCCAGATGGCCAATGAGCAGTTCTTC. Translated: CASSQMANEQFF.

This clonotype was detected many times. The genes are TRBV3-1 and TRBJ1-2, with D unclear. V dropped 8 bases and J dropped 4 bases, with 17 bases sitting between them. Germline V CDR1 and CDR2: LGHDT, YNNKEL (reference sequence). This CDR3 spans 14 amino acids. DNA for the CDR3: TGTGCCAGCGGTCAGCCCCACCCCCTCTATGGCTACACCTTC. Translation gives CASGQPHPLYGYTF.

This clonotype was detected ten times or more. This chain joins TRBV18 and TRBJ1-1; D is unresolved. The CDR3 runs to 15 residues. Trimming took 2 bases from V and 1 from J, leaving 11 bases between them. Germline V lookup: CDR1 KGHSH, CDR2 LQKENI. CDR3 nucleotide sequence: TGTGCCAGCTCACCAGGCTCCAGAGGGAACACTGAAGCTTTCTTT. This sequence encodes CASSPGSRGNTEAFF.

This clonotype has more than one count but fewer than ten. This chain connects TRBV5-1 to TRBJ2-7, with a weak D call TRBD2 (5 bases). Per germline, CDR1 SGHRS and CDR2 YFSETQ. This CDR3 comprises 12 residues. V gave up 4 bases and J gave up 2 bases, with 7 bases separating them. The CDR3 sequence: CASSGETYEQYF. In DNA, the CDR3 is TGCGCCAGCAGCGGGGAGACCTACGAGCAGTACTTC.

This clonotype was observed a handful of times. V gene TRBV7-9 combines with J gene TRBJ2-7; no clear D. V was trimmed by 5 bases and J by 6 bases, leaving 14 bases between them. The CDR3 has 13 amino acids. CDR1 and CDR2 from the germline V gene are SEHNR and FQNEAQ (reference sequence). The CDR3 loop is CASSLDGFGEQYV. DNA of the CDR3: TGTGCCAGCAGCCTCGACGGTTTCGGCGAGCAGTACGTC.

CDR3 loop: CASRAGLETQYF. In DNA form, the CDR3 reads TGCGCCAGCAGAGCGGGGCTGGAGACCCAGTACTTC. The rearrangement links TRBV5-1 to TRBJ2-5; TRBD2 matches at 7 bases. Germline V gives CDR1 SGHRS, CDR2 YFSETQ. The CDR3 consists of 12 residues. V lost 5 bases to trimming and J lost 5 bases; unmatched junction nucleotides: 3.